The entry below describes one T cell receptor (beta chain). Its target is unknown. The data originate from a study of long-term antiretroviral therapy in people with HIV. On the study more broadly: The 2015 recommendation for immediate ART came about a decade after the earliest samples. Study results and caveats: The study found narrower CDR3 length ranges in HIV repertoires than in controls.

Sequencing relied on immunoSEQ assay v3.0, run at survey level. Generated by immunoSEQ multiplex PCR, the TCRdb table keeps only in-frame clones and is missing some. This table holds roughly 23,000 clones, roughly 80% found once. CDR1 MDHEN and CDR2 SYDVKM come from the germline V gene. This CDR3 spans 16 amino acids. The trim removed 7 bases at V and 6 bases at J, leaving 16 bases unmatched. Sample: unsorted PBMCs, taken 1.9 years after starting antiretroviral therapy. The TCR originated in a woman aged 50 to 60 with HIV. The gene calls are TRBV28 and TRBJ2-7, with 9 bases fitting TRBD2. The CDR3 DNA reads TGTGCCAGCAACCGCGGCGGGGGGGCCTGGAGTGGCGAGCAGTACTTC. This translates into CASNRGGGAWSGEQYF.